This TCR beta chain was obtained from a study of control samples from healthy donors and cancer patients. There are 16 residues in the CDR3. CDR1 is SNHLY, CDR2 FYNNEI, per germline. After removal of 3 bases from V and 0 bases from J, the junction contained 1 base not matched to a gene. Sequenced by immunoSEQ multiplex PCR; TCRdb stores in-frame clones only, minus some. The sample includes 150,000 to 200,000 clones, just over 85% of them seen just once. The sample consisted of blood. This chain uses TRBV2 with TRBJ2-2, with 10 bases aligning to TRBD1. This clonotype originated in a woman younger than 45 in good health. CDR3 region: CASSETGGANTGELFF. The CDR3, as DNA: TGTGCCAGCAGTGAGACAGGGGGCGCGAACACCGGGGAGCTGTTTTTT.